These 8 T cell receptor beta chains originate from one sample sequenced in a study of tumor-infiltrating lymphocytes in primary liver carcinoma listed by TCRdb under 2017. The instrument was an Illumina HiSeq 2500. A constant-region primer and ProtoScript II reverse transcriptase were used to reverse-transcribe TCRbeta-specific cDNA from roughly 0.55 ug total RNA. The TCRbeta libraries were prepared through three rounds of nested multiplex PCR following a slightly modified ARM-PCR procedure. The first two PCR rounds used multiplex TRBV1-TRBV30 forward primers with a Cbeta reverse primer, each for approximately 11 cycles. TCRdb's own reprocessing of the public reads used fastp at Q25 and MiXCR and kept productive beta chains. When rows share a CDR3 protein, they turn into one entry using the most common DNA and genes. Recorded for this sample are under 90,000 distinct CDR3 sequences; 65% to 80% of them occurred a single time. Roughly a fifth of the sample is held by the ten biggest clonotypes.

Total RNA and DNA were co-extracted without cell sorting from about 19-30 mg of bulk tissue using the AllPrep DNA/RNA mini kit. The source material was liver tumor tissue from sampling region 1. Taken with the paper, the label for cell subset or site translates to: tumor region T1, superior pole. These receptors were taken from a man between 35 and 55 years old with primary liver carcinoma and hepatitis B virus infection.

Turning to this clonotype: Just one base apart from a much larger clone, this may be a read error. V gene TRBV18 combines with J gene TRBJ1-1; D uncertain. Germline V gene lookup returns CDR1 KGHSH and CDR2 LQKENI. This CDR3 spans 13 amino acids. CDR3 in amino acids: CASSPIENSEAFF. Written as DNA, the CDR3 is TGTGCCAGCTCACCGATCGAGAACAGTGAAGCTTTCTTT.

In regard to this clonotype: One junction end disagrees with the germline gene, perhaps due to a read error. This chain links TRBV11-2 with TRBJ1-6; no clear D. Looked up from germline, CDR1 is SGHAT and CDR2 is FQNNGV. CDR3 length: 16 residues. The CDR3 DNA follows: TGTGCCAGCAGCTTAGGGATCTTTGGAGAAGGTTCAGCCCTCCACTTT. It encodes CASSLGIFGEGSALHF. Combining the CDR3 with reference TRBV11-2 and TRBJ1-6 gives the whole variable domain EAGVAQSPRYKIIEKRQSVAFWCNPISGHATLYWYQQILGQGPKLLIQFQNNGVVDDSQLPKDRFSAERLKGVDSTLKIQPAKLEDSAVYLCASSLGIFGEGSALHFGNGTRLTVT.

This clonotype has just a few counts. The final CDR3 position lacks the conserved phenylalanine or tryptophan, pointing to a likely read error. The DNA is omitted, as the CDR3 cannot be located on it reliably, and the CDR3 follows TCRdb's listing. The V and J genes are TRBV29-1 and TRBJ2-1; TRBD1, the D gene given by the table, was not confirmed from the DNA. Germline V lookup: CDR1 SQVTM, CDR2 ANQGSEA. The CDR3 has 14 amino acids, counting both end residues. The CDR3 protein is CSGWPGQGVDERFC.

About this clonotype: An end of the junction does not agree with germline; a read error may underlie this. The chain combines TRBV24-1 with TRBJ2-5, with 7 bases lining up with TRBD1. Germline V gene lookup returns CDR1 KGHDR and CDR2 SFDVKD. The CDR3 runs to 15 residues. CDR3: CATSDPGTDGDTQYF. In DNA, the CDR3 is TGTGCTACCAGTGACCCTGGGACAGACGGAGACACCCAGTACTTC.

Of note for this clonotype: One end of the junction varies from germline; a read error may be responsible. The chain combines TRBV2 with TRBJ1-5, with 10 bases lining up with TRBD1. CDR3 size: 17 residues. Per germline, CDR1 SNHLY and CDR2 FYNNEI. The CDR3 here is CANSLVGTGDSNQPQHF. The CDR3 nucleotides read TGTGCCAACAGTTTGGTGGGGACAGGGGATAGCAATCAGCCCCAGCATTTT.

Note on this clonotype: One end of the junction is discordant with germline, which a read error may explain. The chain employs TRBV5-6 and TRBJ2-2; D gene unclear. Germline assignment: CDR1 SGHDT and CDR2 YYEEEE. The CDR3 totals 15 residues. The CDR3 reads CASSLVGWNTGELFF. In DNA, the CDR3 is TGTGCCAGCAGTTTGGTTGGCTGGAACACCGGGGAGCTGTTTTTT.

About this clonotype itself: The CDR3 does not end in the conserved phenylalanine or tryptophan, so this is likely a read error. V usage is TRBV11-2 and J usage is TRBJ2-2, with D tentatively TRBD2 (6 bases). Germline loops: CDR1 SGHAT, CDR2 FQNNGV. This CDR3 comprises 17 residues. CDR3 nucleotide sequence: TGTGCTAGCAGCGGAGGACTATCGGAGCGGAACACCGGGGAGCTGTTTTGT. It specifies CASSGGLSERNTGELFC.

The chain recombines TRBV12-3 or TRBV12-4 with TRBJ2-5, with D unresolved. The CDR3 covers 13 residues. V dropped 6 bases and J dropped 3 bases, with 11 bases sitting between them. The CDR3 DNA is TGTGCCAGCAGCCGTATTATAAAAGAGACCCAGTACTTC. Protein: CASSRIIKETQYF.